These 18 T cell receptor beta chains share one sample of origin, sequenced in a study of blood T cells in healthy people across ages. The use of a sample-barcoded 5' primer and a J-beta primer mix characterized a second PCR of roughly 7 to 11 cycles. MiXCR, run by TCRdb on the 5' RACE reads, gives a single entry per CDR3 protein. The sample consists of hundreds of thousands of distinct CDR3 sequences, around 21% of them appearing once. Input material: blood. The receptors here all came from a man between 65 and 79 years old in good health.

The V call is TRBV12-3 or TRBV12-4, the J call TRBJ2-7; the match to TRBD2 covers 9 bases. The DNA end is more similar to TRBJ2-1, so the J call may be wrong. The CDR3 loop spans 14 amino acids. The CDR3 region has the DNA TGTGCCAGCAGCCCTGCAGCGGGAGGAACTGAGCAGTTCTTC. This codes for CASSPAAGGTEQFF.

This clonotype was seen only a few times. CDR3 DNA sequence: TGTGCCAGCAAGAAACAAGGCGGGGCTAGCACAGATACGCAGTATTTT. Residues: CASKKQGGASTDTQYF. This chain joins TRBV7-3 and TRBJ2-3; a weak D match, TRBD2 (6 bases). Germline V gene data show CDR1 as SGHTA and CDR2 as FQGTGA. CDR3 size: 16 residues. Trimming pared 7 bases from V and 0 bases from J, leaving 17 bases between. The full variable domain, with the rest looked up from reference TRBV7-3 and TRBJ2-3, is GAGVSQTPSNKVTEKGKYVELRCDPISGHTALYWYRQSLGQGPEFLIYFQGTGAADDSGLPNDRFFAVRPEGSVSTLKIQRTERGDSAVYLCASKKQGGASTDTQYFGPGTRLTVL.

Comments on this clonotype: Relative to the germline gene, one junction end is altered; a read error may explain this. J is TRBJ2-2 and V is TRBV4-3, with 8 bases identical to TRBD1. CDR3 length: 16 residues. The germline CDR1 and CDR2 sequences are LGHNA and YSLEER. This CDR3 reads CASSQEVDRVTGELFF. Here the CDR3 DNA reads TGCGCCAGCAGCCAAGAGGTGGACAGGGTCACCGGGGAGTTGTTTTTT.

The V and J genes are TRBV9 and TRBJ1-2; unclear D gene. This CDR3 region has 14 residues. Deletions cut 2 bases from V and 0 bases from J, with 8 bases between. Germline-derived CDR1 and CDR2 are SGDLS and YYNGEE. CDR3: CASSVDGTNYGYTF. The CDR3 coding sequence is TGTGCCAGCAGCGTCGACGGAACTAACTATGGCTACACCTTC.

The V and J genes are TRBV12-3 or TRBV12-4 and TRBJ1-1, with unresolved D. Trimming removed 3 bases from V and 1 base from J, with 12 bases in between. The CDR3 contains 15 residues. CDR3 loop: CASSFATSGNTEAFF. CDR3 coding DNA: TGTGCCAGCAGTTTTGCTACTTCAGGGAACACTGAAGCTTTCTTT.

The V call is TRBV20-1, the J call TRBJ2-4, with 10 bases matching TRBD1. Germline CDR1 DFQATT, CDR2 SNEGSKA (reference sequence). J was trimmed by 2 bases and V by 1 base; bases with no gene match: 5. The CDR3 is 16 residues long. CDR3 DNA sequence: TGCAGTGCTAGAGCACCGGGACAGGGGACCAAAAACATTCAGTACTTC. Its protein product is CSARAPGQGTKNIQYF.

This clonotype has ten or more counts. This rearrangement joins TRBV7-3 to TRBJ2-1; TRBD2 matches at 9 bases. The CDR3 is made up of 15 amino acids. Losses at the gene ends were 6 bases for V and 3 bases for J; bases not matched to a gene: 6. CDR1 SGHTA and CDR2 FQGTGA come from the germline V gene. The CDR3 sequence: CASSYGLANYNEQFF. The CDR3 nucleotides read TGTGCCAGCAGTTACGGACTAGCGAACTACAATGAGCAGTTCTTC.

The chain couples TRBV5-1 to TRBJ1-5; D remains ambiguous. The germline V gene has CDR1 SGHRS and CDR2 YFSETQ. Trimming cost V 0 bases and J 3 bases, with 10 bases left between them. CDR3 length: 15 amino acids. CDR3 nucleotides: TGCGCCAGCAGCTTGGGCGGCCCGCACAATCAGCCCCAGCATTTT. This encodes CASSLGGPHNQPQHF.

The sample holds a few counts of this clonotype. The chain employs TRBV7-9 and TRBJ2-1, with 9 bases identical to TRBD1. Germline V gene sequence: CDR1 SEHNR, CDR2 FQNEAQ (reference sequence). The CDR3 covers 16 residues. V lost 0 bases to trimming and J lost 7 bases; unmatched junction nucleotides: 7. The chain's CDR3 is CASSLARQGGRNEQFF. In nucleotides, the CDR3 is TGTGCCAGCAGCTTAGCCCGACAGGGGGGCCGGAATGAGCAGTTCTTC.

This clonotype was seen more than once but under ten times. The chain joins TRBV5-1 to TRBJ1-5, with 8 bases matching TRBD1. The CDR3 has 14 residues. With 0 bases clipped from V and 6 bases from J, the junction kept 2 bases outside the gene matches. Germline V lookup: CDR1 SGHRS, CDR2 YFSETQ. As DNA, the CDR3 is TGCGCCAGCAGCTTGGAACAGGGGGTTCAGCCCCAGCATTTT. Amino acids: CASSLEQGVQPQHF.

This clonotype was found a few times. The J gene is TRBJ2-4, the V gene TRBV25-1, with D tentatively TRBD1 (5 bases). The germline V gene encodes CDR1 MGHDK and CDR2 SYGVNS. The V end lost 4 bases, the J end lost 0 bases, and 16 bases lay between the germline ends. There are 17 residues in the CDR3. The CDR3 region has the DNA TGTGCCAGCAGTGGGTCAACAGGACCTACAGCCAAAAACATTCAGTACTTC. The encoded protein is CASSGSTGPTAKNIQYF.

The rearrangement links TRBV28 to TRBJ2-1; 16 bases are shared with TRBD2. V shed 0 bases, J shed 8 bases, and the junction held 4 bases outside the gene matches. The CDR3 length is 17 residues. CDR1 and CDR2 (germline): MDHEN, SYDVKM. CDR3 coding DNA: TGTGCCAGCAGTTTATGGTCGGGACTAGCGGGAGGGGATGAGCAGTTCTTC. Protein product: CASSLWSGLAGGDEQFF.

The V gene is TRBV4-1, the J gene TRBJ2-3, with 12 bases that match TRBD2. Per the germline V gene, CDR1 is MGHRA and CDR2 is YSYEKL. The V gene end was trimmed by 5 bases and the J gene end by 3 bases; junction bases not matched to a gene: 3. The CDR3 has 15 residues. The CDR3: CASSTGTSGTDTQYF. In DNA, the CDR3 is TGCGCCAGCAGCACAGGGACTAGCGGGACAGATACGCAGTATTTT.

V and J are TRBV5-1 and TRBJ2-5; 8 bases are shared with TRBD2. The ends lost 2 bases at V and 1 base at J; junction bases unmatched: 4. The CDR3 sequence is 15 residues long. Germline V gene sequence: CDR1 SGHRS, CDR2 YFSETQ. CDR3 bases: TGCGCCAGCAGCTTTAGCCTAGCGGGCCAAGAGACCCAGTACTTC. This encodes CASSFSLAGQETQYF.

This clonotype appeared a single time. Relative to the germline gene, one junction end is altered; a read error may explain this. V usage is TRBV7-8 and J usage is TRBJ2-5; a weak D match, TRBD2 (5 bases). CDR1 is SGHVS, CDR2 FQNEAQ, per germline. The CDR3 extends over 14 amino acids. CDR3 protein: CASSLAPAGYEQHF. The CDR3 DNA is TGTGCCAGCAGCTTAGCTCCGGCGGGCTACGAGCAGCACTTC.

This clonotype was seen a handful of times. The J gene is TRBJ2-5, the V gene TRBV20-1; 7 nucleotides match TRBD1. The CDR3 length is 13 residues. In germline, CDR1 is DFQATT, CDR2 SNEGSKA (reference sequence). V lost 2 bases, J lost 3 bases, and 3 bases stayed unmatched. The CDR3 spells CSARSTGEETQYF. CDR3 nucleotides: TGCAGTGCTAGATCCACAGGGGAAGAGACCCAGTACTTC.

The chain employs TRBV7-3 and TRBJ2-2; D is undetermined. This CDR3 spans 15 amino acids. The V and J ends lost 1 base and 4 bases respectively, with 10 bases between them. Per germline, CDR1 SGHTA and CDR2 FQGTGA. CDR3 DNA sequence: TGTGCCAGCAGCTTAAATCCGGGTTCCACCGGGGAGCTGTTTTTT. Protein sequence: CASSLNPGSTGELFF.

The gene calls are TRBV5-1 and TRBJ2-5, with D unclear. Germline V gene lookup returns CDR1 SGHRS and CDR2 YFSETQ. This CDR3 comprises 14 residues. The ends were cut back, 1 base at V and 2 bases at J, with 9 bases in the middle. The CDR3 spells CASSLSWVQETQYF. CDR3 bases: TGCGCCAGCAGCTTGAGTTGGGTTCAAGAGACCCAGTACTTC.